These 17 T cell receptor beta chains originate from one sample sequenced in a study of shared clonotypes between healthy human individuals. Positive CCR7 selection of CD45RO-negative cells yielded the naive CD8 cells, and terminally differentiated effector memory CD45RA+ cells were excluded. Clones were read by immunoSEQ multiplex PCR, and TCRdb kept only the in-frame ones, dropping some. Among hundreds of thousands of clones listed, approximately 97% were seen once. Sequencing input: naive CD8+ T cells sorted from blood. The receptor source for this set is a man aged 25-40 years in good health.

This rearrangement joins TRBV27 to TRBJ2-7, with 7 bases identical to TRBD1. This CDR3 has 14 amino acids. CDR1 and CDR2 from the germline V gene are MNHEY and SMNVEV (reference sequence). V lost 4 bases and J lost 5; bases outside the gene matches: 8. CDR3 loop: CASSSGTARDEQYF. The CDR3 DNA sequence: TGTGCCAGCAGTTCCGGGACAGCCCGGGACGAGCAGTACTTC.

This chain joins TRBV7-9 and TRBJ1-2, with D possibly TRBD1 on 5 matching bases. From germline, CDR1 is SEHNR and CDR2 FQNEAQ (reference sequence). V lost 4 bases to trimming and J lost 4 bases, with 16 bases between them. The CDR3 runs to 15 residues. CDR3 DNA sequence: TGTGCCAGCAGCTCACTTGGGGCAACGATCTATGGCTACACCTTC. Translation gives CASSSLGATIYGYTF.

The chain carries TRBV5-1 and TRBJ2-1, with a weak D call TRBD1 (6 bases). Trimming shortened V by 0 bases and J by 2 bases, and 9 bases separated the two germline ends. This CDR3 region has 15 residues. Germline V gene sequence: CDR1 SGHRS, CDR2 YFSETQ. The CDR3 region is CASSLEQGTYNEQFF. CDR3 coding DNA: TGCGCCAGCAGCTTGGAACAGGGAACCTACAATGAGCAGTTCTTC.

This chain links TRBV13 with TRBJ2-7; the D gene could be TRBD1 or TRBD2 (5 bases each). The germline V gene has CDR1 PRHDT and CDR2 FYEKMQ (reference sequence). CDR3 size: 12 residues. The V end lost 6 bases, the J end lost 6 bases, and 12 bases lay between the germline ends. This CDR3 is CASRLFGAEQYF. Written as DNA, the CDR3 is TGTGCCAGCAGGTTATTCGGGGCCGAGCAGTACTTC.

The gene calls are TRBV6-5 and TRBJ2-1, with TRBD2 identical over 7 bases. Trimming took 0 bases from V and 8 from J; bases not matched to a gene: 10. Germline CDR1 MNHEY, CDR2 SVGAGI. CDR3 length: 16 amino acids. In nucleotides, the CDR3 is TGTGCCAGCAGTTACTCGGTGGGAGGGCCGCCGGATGAGCAGTTCTTC. Amino acids: CASSYSVGGPPDEQFF.

Points on this clone: Other DNA variants within this sample encode the same CDR3. V gene TRBV7-9 combines with J gene TRBJ2-7; TRBD2 aligns across 14 bases. CDR1 is SEHNR, CDR2 FQNEAQ, per germline (reference sequence). V trimming: 5 bases; J trimming: 4 bases; junction bases outside the gene matches: 4. This CDR3 has 15 amino acids. The CDR3 bases are TGTGCCAGCAGCGGCGGGACTAGCGGGAGTTACGAGCAGTACTTC. Translating it yields CASSGGTSGSYEQYF.

J is TRBJ2-7 and V is TRBV28; D perhaps matches TRBD1 (6 bases). This CDR3 comprises 15 residues. V was cut by 3 bases and J by 3 bases, with 15 bases left in between. Germline V gene data show CDR1 as MDHEN and CDR2 as SYDVKM. The CDR3 reads CASSLGYGQSYEQYF. The CDR3 DNA is TGTGCCAGCAGTTTGGGTTACGGACAGAGCTACGAGCAGTACTTC.

The chain recombines TRBV25-1 with TRBJ2-3; 12 nucleotides line up with TRBD2. Trimming at V came to 2 bases and at J to 4 bases, leaving 7 bases not matched to a gene. This CDR3 has 17 residues. The germline gives CDR1 MGHDK, CDR2 SYGVNS. The CDR3 nucleotides read TGTGCCAGCAGTGAAGGTCTAGCGGGAGGGATTGCAGATACGCAGTATTTT. It is translated as CASSEGLAGGIADTQYF.

This clone has a single count. V and J are TRBV7-9 and TRBJ2-1; D gene uncertain. The length of the CDR3 is 12 residues. Deletions cut 1 base from V and 9 bases from J, with 7 bases between. Per the germline V gene, CDR1 is SEHNR and CDR2 is FQNEAQ (reference sequence). CDR3 DNA: TGTGCCAGCAGCTTAGGGCCTCTTGAGCAGTTCTTC. Translating it yields CASSLGPLEQFF.

The rearrangement uses TRBV6-4 and TRBJ2-3; 11 bases line up with TRBD2. Per the germline V gene, CDR1 is MRHNA and CDR2 is SNTAGT. This CDR3 has 16 residues. V was clipped by 6 bases and J by 1 base; unmatched bases: 6. CDR3 coding DNA: TGTGCCAGCAGCCCGATAGCGGGAGGGGGCACAGATACGCAGTATTTT. Residues: CASSPIAGGGTDTQYF.

This clone was seen a single time. V is TRBV7-2 and J is TRBJ2-1; 8 nucleotides agree with TRBD2. CDR3 length: 15 residues. Germline V gene lookup returns CDR1 SGHTA and CDR2 FQGNSA. After removal of 5 bases from V and 8 bases from J, the junction contained 11 bases not matched to a gene. CDR3 DNA sequence: TGTGCCAGCAGCCAGACTAGCGATGTTTTGGATGAGCAGTTCTTC. It yields the protein CASSQTSDVLDEQFF. Combining the CDR3 with reference TRBV7-2 and TRBJ2-1 gives the whole variable domain GAGVSQSPSNKVTEKGKDVELRCDPISGHTALYWYRQSLGQGLEFLIYFQGNSAPDKSGLPSDRFSAERTGGSVSTLTIQRTQQEDSAVYLCASSQTSDVLDEQFFGPGTRLTVL.

This sequence joins TRBV7-3 and TRBJ1-5; TRBD1 matches at 9 bases. Germline V CDR1 and CDR2: SGHTA, FQGTGA. V trimming: 1 base; J trimming: 2 bases; junction bases outside the gene matches: 12. The CDR3 runs 19 residues. CDR3: CASSLNREGTGFGNQPQHF. The CDR3 bases are TGTGCCAGCAGCTTAAACCGTGAAGGGACAGGGTTTGGCAATCAGCCCCAGCATTTT. Using reference TRBV7-3 and TRBJ1-5 for the parts outside the CDR3, the full variable domain is GAGVSQTPSNKVTEKGKYVELRCDPISGHTALYWYRQSLGQGPEFLIYFQGTGAADDSGLPNDRFFAVRPEGSVSTLKIQRTERGDSAVYLCASSLNREGTGFGNQPQHFGDGTRLSIL.

The chain links TRBV18 to TRBJ2-1; TRBD1 agrees at 10 bases. Germline V gives CDR1 KGHSH, CDR2 LQKENI. The ends lost 3 bases at V and 4 bases at J; junction bases unmatched: 9. This CDR3 is 17 amino acids long. The CDR3 protein is CASSPLRDRGPYNEQFF. For the CDR3, the DNA is TGTGCCAGCTCACCCCTCCGGGACAGGGGACCTTACAATGAGCAGTTCTTC.

CDR3 amino acids: CSVPLLAAEQFF. CDR3 DNA: TGCAGCGTTCCCCTGCTAGCCGCTGAGCAGTTCTTC. J is TRBJ2-1 and V is TRBV29-1, with D tentatively TRBD2 (5 bases). The CDR3 is 12 amino acids. Germline lookup yields CDR1 SQVTM and CDR2 ANQGSEA. The ends were cut back, 5 bases at V and 9 bases at J, with 14 bases in the middle.

The V call is TRBV15, the J call TRBJ1-1; D gene unclear. V lost 0 bases to trimming and J lost 3 bases, with 17 bases between them. Germline CDR1 and CDR2: LNHNV and YYDKDF (reference sequence). This CDR3 spans 17 amino acids. The CDR3 loop reads CATSRDRRTSLDTEAFF. In nucleotides, the CDR3 is TGTGCCACCAGCAGAGATCGTAGAACCTCTTTAGACACTGAAGCTTTCTTT. Using reference TRBV15 and TRBJ1-1 for the parts outside the CDR3, the full variable domain is DAMVIQNPRYQVTQFGKPVTLSCSQTLNHNVMYWYQQKSSQAPKLLFHYYDKDFNNEADTPDNFQSRRPNTSFCFLDIRSPGLGDTAMYLCATSRDRRTSLDTEAFFGQGTRLTVV.

This chain uses TRBV7-9 with TRBJ2-7, with a tentative D call TRBD2 (6 bases). Between the trimmed V and J ends, which lost 8 bases and 4 bases, there was a span of 24 bases. The V gene's germline CDR1 is SEHNR and CDR2 FQNEAQ (reference sequence). This CDR3 contains 16 residues. The CDR3 loop is CASAPLEGGEYYEQYF. The CDR3 DNA reads as TGTGCCAGCGCCCCCCTTGAGGGCGGGGAATATTACGAGCAGTACTTC.

The V call is TRBV14, the J call TRBJ2-2; D assignment may be TRBD1 or TRBD2 (5 bases each). Trimming shortened V by 2 bases and J by 9 bases, and 7 bases separated the two germline ends. The germline V gene encodes CDR1 SGHDN and CDR2 FVKESK. The CDR3 totals 12 residues. CDR3 DNA sequence: TGTGCCAGCAGCCAATGGGGGAGGGAGCTGTTTTTT. It yields the protein CASSQWGRELFF.